The 24 T cell receptor beta chains below all came from one sample that was sequenced in a study of technical replicates of blood from several donors. The table came from immunoSEQ multiplex PCR; TCRdb's copy has only in-frame clones and leaves some out. The table has about 66,000 clones, roughly 88% seen once. Sequenced sample: PBMCs. These receptors were taken from a human donor in good health. Some clones in this sample may be carry-over from other donors' samples.

The chain employs TRBV5-4 and TRBJ1-1; unclear D gene. V lost 5 bases and J 0 bases, leaving 14 bases between the germline ends. CDR1 and CDR2 from the germline V gene are SGHNT and YYREEE (reference sequence). This CDR3 comprises 15 residues. CDR3 loop: CASRSSPNMNTEAFF. The CDR3 coding sequence is TGTGCCAGCAGGTCAAGTCCGAACATGAACACTGAAGCTTTCTTT.

The chain is built from TRBV2 and TRBJ2-3; 9 bases agree with TRBD1. Unmatched junction bases numbered 4, after V lost 4 bases and J lost 2 bases. Germline-derived CDR1 and CDR2 are SNHLY and FYNNEI. There are 15 residues in the CDR3. This CDR3 is CASSVQGAHTDTQYF. The DNA for the CDR3 is TGTGCCAGCAGTGTACAGGGGGCTCACACAGATACGCAGTATTTT.

The table lists this clone with a count of one. The chain couples TRBV6-5 to TRBJ2-7, with D perhaps matching TRBD2 (5 bases). Germline V gene sequence: CDR1 MNHEY, CDR2 SVGAGI. This CDR3 is built from 15 residues. V lost 0 bases to trimming and J lost 3 bases, with 12 bases between them. The CDR3 DNA sequence: TGTGCCAGCAGTTACTCCGCCGGGGAAAACTACGAGCAGTACTTC. Encoded protein: CASSYSAGENYEQYF.

The chain uses TRBV9 and TRBJ2-1; tentative D call: TRBD2 (6 bases). V was clipped by 2 bases and J by 2 bases, with 8 bases between them. The CDR3 consists of 14 residues. The germline gives CDR1 SGDLS, CDR2 YYNGEE. The CDR3 coding sequence is TGTGCCAGCAGCGTTAGCGGACCCTACAATGAGCAGTTCTTC. It translates to CASSVSGPYNEQFF.

The chain employs TRBV6-1 and TRBJ2-2; TRBD1 is a possible D gene (5 bases). CDR1 and CDR2 (germline): MNHNS, SASEGT. Trimming cost V 6 bases and J 0 bases, with 11 bases left between them. This CDR3 contains 15 residues. DNA for the CDR3: TGTGCCAGCAGCCCAGGGCACACGAACACCGGGGAGCTGTTTTTT. It specifies CASSPGHTNTGELFF.

The genes are TRBV21-1 and TRBJ1-6. TRBV21-1 is a listed pseudogene. The CDR3 is made up of 17 amino acids. In nucleotides, the CDR3 is TGTGCCAGCAGCAATTATGCGGGGAAGGCATATAATTCACCCCTCCACTTT. The encoded protein is CASSNYAGKAYNSPLHF.

This chain links TRBV4-1 with TRBJ2-3; D ambiguous. V dropped 0 bases and J dropped 4 bases, with 5 bases sitting between them. CDR1 is MGHRA, CDR2 YSYEKL, per germline. The CDR3 runs 13 residues. CDR3 region: CASSQDPADTQYF. CDR3 sequence (DNA): TGCGCCAGCAGCCAAGACCCGGCAGATACGCAGTATTTT.

The CDR3 nucleotides are TGCGCCAGCAGCCTCGGACAGGGCTCTGGAAACACCATATATTTT. Translation: CASSLGQGSGNTIYF. This chain uses TRBV4-3 with TRBJ1-3; 8 nucleotides match TRBD1. CDR1 and CDR2 (germline): LGHNA, YSLEER. V shed 4 bases and J 0 bases; nucleotides not matched to a gene: 2. The length of the CDR3 is 15 residues.

The chain joins TRBV7-9 to TRBJ1-1; 7 bases match TRBD1. After removal of 4 bases from V and 0 bases from J, the junction contained 5 bases not matched to a gene. Per germline, CDR1 SEHNR and CDR2 FQNEAQ (reference sequence). CDR3 size: 15 residues. This CDR3 reads CASSSGTALNTEAFF. CDR3 coding DNA: TGTGCCAGCAGCTCAGGGACAGCCTTGAACACTGAAGCTTTCTTT.

The chain couples TRBV7-8 to TRBJ1-1; 12 bases fit TRBD1. After removal of 5 bases from V and 5 bases from J, the junction contained 9 bases not matched to a gene. CDR1 and CDR2 from the germline V gene are SGHVS and FQNEAQ. The CDR3 spans 16 residues. DNA for the CDR3: TGTGCCAGCAGCGCCCGGGACAGGGGGCTCGGGACTGAAGCTTTCTTT. It encodes CASSARDRGLGTEAFF.

The J gene is TRBJ1-5, the V gene TRBV18; D is undetermined. Per germline, CDR1 KGHSH and CDR2 LQKENI. Deletions cut 9 bases from V and 7 bases from J, with 7 bases between. The CDR3 is 10 amino acids. For the CDR3, the DNA is TGTGCCAGAACGGGGCAGCCCCAGCATTTT. Its protein is CARTGQPQHF.

The table lists this clone with a few counts. The chain carries TRBV5-1 and TRBJ1-3, with a possible D match to TRBD1 (6 bases). The germline V and J ends were trimmed by 3 bases and 0 bases, with 7 bases remaining between them. Germline V gene sequence: CDR1 SGHRS, CDR2 YFSETQ. This CDR3 is built from 14 residues. The CDR3 DNA reads TGCGCCAGCAGCTCAGGGGCCTCTGGAAACACCATATATTTT. Its translation: CASSSGASGNTIYF.

The V gene is TRBV7-2, the J gene TRBJ2-1, with 10 bases aligning to TRBD1. Germline values: CDR1 SGHTA, CDR2 FQGNSA. With V trimmed by 2 bases and J by 8 bases, 9 bases remained unmatched. CDR3 length: 16 residues. CDR3 in amino acids: CASSLTAGQGIDEQFF. CDR3 in DNA: TGTGCCAGCAGCTTAACTGCGGGACAGGGGATCGATGAGCAGTTCTTC.

The chain employs TRBV18 and TRBJ1-1; 7 bases line up with TRBD1. Germline CDR1 reads KGHSH; CDR2 reads LQKENI. The CDR3 is 14 amino acids. V gave up 6 bases and J gave up 5 bases; unmatched junction bases: 9. The CDR3 sequence is CASSQGQGETEAFF. CDR3 bases: TGTGCCAGCTCCCAGGGGCAGGGGGAGACTGAAGCTTTCTTT.

This chain links TRBV11-2 with TRBJ2-7, with 11 bases identical to TRBD2. Germline trimming cut 5 bases from V and 4 bases from J; bases unmatched to any gene: 7. The CDR3 length is 15 residues. Looked up from germline, CDR1 is SGHAT and CDR2 is FQNNGV. For the CDR3, the DNA is TGTGCCAGCAGCCTAGGGGTAGCGGGAGGGTACGAGCAGTACTTC. Its protein is CASSLGVAGGYEQYF.

This rearrangement joins TRBV9 to TRBJ2-1; 15 positions agree with TRBD2. Germline V CDR1 and CDR2: SGDLS, YYNGEE. Unmatched junction bases numbered 8, after V lost 4 bases and J lost 6 bases. The CDR3 has 17 residues. The chain's CDR3 is CASSPRTSGGAGNEQFF. The CDR3 nucleotides are TGTGCCAGCAGCCCAAGGACTAGCGGGGGGGCAGGCAATGAGCAGTTCTTC.

The chain combines TRBV7-5 with TRBJ2-3; TRBD1 is the table's D call, not checked against the DNA. TRBV7-5 is designated a pseudogene. The length of the CDR3 is 14 residues. The CDR3 bases are TGTGTCAGAAGCGATAAGGGGGCGAGAGATACGCAGTATTTT. This translates into CVRSDKGARDTQYF.

This clone is labeled as medium-sized. The chain carries TRBV2 and TRBJ2-1; 7 nucleotides line up with TRBD2. This CDR3 comprises 13 residues. V gave up 1 base and J gave up 12 bases; unmatched junction bases: 6. Looked up from germline, CDR1 is SNHLY and CDR2 is FYNNEI. The CDR3 reads CASSEGGGSWQFF. The CDR3 DNA follows: TGTGCCAGCAGTGAAGGGGGGGGAAGTTGGCAGTTCTTC.

This chain joins TRBV29-1 and TRBJ1-1, with D tentatively TRBD1 (5 bases). The CDR3 is 13 amino acids. Deletions cut 8 bases from V and 2 bases from J, with 15 bases between. Germline V gives CDR1 SQVTM, CDR2 ANQGSEA. The CDR3 spells CSQGKYLNTEAFF. The DNA of the CDR3 is TGCAGCCAGGGAAAATATCTCAACACTGAAGCTTTCTTT.

This clone was seen a handful of times. The chain links TRBV18 to TRBJ2-1; 12 bases line up with TRBD2. The CDR3 is 17 residues long. Germline V gene sequence: CDR1 KGHSH, CDR2 LQKENI. V lost 3 bases and J lost 4; bases outside the gene matches: 7. The DNA for the CDR3 is TGTGCCAGCTCACCCAAGGGACTAGCGGGTTCGTACAATGAGCAGTTCTTC. Residues: CASSPKGLAGSYNEQFF.

In DNA form, the CDR3 reads TGTGCCAGCAGCCCAGGGACTATTGGCTACGAGCAGTACTTC. It specifies CASSPGTIGYEQYF. This chain connects TRBV7-2 to TRBJ2-7, with 7 nucleotides matching TRBD2. The CDR3 contains 14 residues. After removal of 5 bases from V and 3 bases from J, the junction contained 7 bases not matched to a gene. CDR1 and CDR2 from the germline V gene are SGHTA and FQGNSA. Filled out from reference TRBV7-2 and TRBJ2-7, the complete variable domain reads GAGVSQSPSNKVTEKGKDVELRCDPISGHTALYWYRQSLGQGLEFLIYFQGNSAPDKSGLPSDRFSAERTGGSVSTLTIQRTQQEDSAVYLCASSPGTIGYEQYFGPGTRLTVT.

V and J are TRBV5-6 and TRBJ1-1; TRBD1 agrees at 7 bases. The V and J ends lost 5 bases and 4 bases, in that order; junction bases with no gene match: 5. The CDR3 spans 13 residues. Looked up from germline, CDR1 is SGHDT and CDR2 is YYEEEE. The CDR3 reads CASRQGVGTEAFF. The CDR3 coding sequence is TGTGCCAGCAGGCAGGGGGTCGGCACTGAAGCTTTCTTT.

This clone has just a few counts. V usage is TRBV4-3 and J usage is TRBJ2-6; perhaps TRBD2 as D (7 bases). Per the germline V gene, CDR1 is LGHNA and CDR2 is YSLEER. This CDR3 has 18 residues. V was clipped by 1 base and J by 3 bases, with 16 bases between them. CDR3 in DNA: TGCGCCAGCAGCCAAGGGGCGGGGGCGGTGGGTGGGGCCAACGTCCTGACTTTC. Its translation is CASSQGAGAVGGANVLTF.

The genes are TRBV2 and TRBJ2-5; the match to TRBD2 covers 7 bases. CDR1 SNHLY and CDR2 FYNNEI come from the germline V gene. The CDR3 length is 13 residues. The V gene end was trimmed by 8 bases and the J gene end by 6 bases; junction bases not matched to a gene: 9. Written as DNA, the CDR3 is TGTGCCAGCGAGGGAGGGCCGGGGAAGACCCAGTACTTC. Amino acids: CASEGGPGKTQYF. Using reference TRBV2 and TRBJ2-5 for the parts outside the CDR3, the full variable domain is EPEVTQTPSHQVTQMGQEVILRCVPISNHLYFYWYRQILGQKVEFLVSFYNNEISEKSEIFDDQFSVERPDGSNFTLKIRSTKLEDSAMYFCASEGGPGKTQYFGPGTRLLVL.